These 20 T cell receptor beta chains were sequenced from one sample in a study of shared clonotypes between healthy human individuals. Profiled with immunoSEQ multiplex PCR; TCRdb holds only in-frame clones, not every one. The data show some 1 million clones, more than 60% seen once. Sequencing input: memory CD4+ T cells sorted from blood. Subset denoted: CD45RA-negative fraction. Source of these receptors: a man between 18 and 29 years old in good health.

This chain uses TRBV5-4 with TRBJ2-1; 12 bases line up with TRBD2. From germline, CDR1 is SGHNT and CDR2 YYREEE (reference sequence). V lost 0 bases to trimming and J lost 7 bases; unmatched junction nucleotides: 2. There are 15 residues in the CDR3. The CDR3 DNA sequence: TGTGCCAGCAGCTTGGGGACTAGCGGGACAAATGAGCAGTTCTTC. This sequence encodes CASSLGTSGTNEQFF.

V and J are TRBV15 and TRBJ2-2; D might be TRBD2 (6 bases). Germline V CDR1 and CDR2: LNHNV, YYDKDF (reference sequence). With 1 base removed from V and 4 bases from J, the gap between germline ends came to 13 bases. The CDR3 length is 16 residues. The chain's CDR3 is CATSRVQLAGTGELFF. For the CDR3, the DNA is TGTGCCACCAGCAGAGTGCAACTAGCCGGCACCGGGGAGCTGTTTTTT. Looking up the rest from reference TRBV15 and TRBJ2-2 gives the full variable domain: DAMVIQNPRYQVTQFGKPVTLSCSQTLNHNVMYWYQQKSSQAPKLLFHYYDKDFNNEADTPDNFQSRRPNTSFCFLDIRSPGLGDTAMYLCATSRVQLAGTGELFFGEGSRLTVL.

The chain carries TRBV5-1 and TRBJ2-7; maybe TRBD2 (5 bases). Germline V gene sequence: CDR1 SGHRS, CDR2 YFSETQ. Trimming shortened V by 3 bases and J by 0 bases, and 10 bases separated the two germline ends. This CDR3 contains 14 residues. CDR3 residues: CASSSSTSSYEQYF. In nucleotides, the CDR3 is TGCGCCAGCAGCTCGTCTACTAGCTCCTACGAGCAGTACTTC.

The rearrangement uses TRBV12-5 and TRBJ1-5; 7 bases map to TRBD1. The CDR3 consists of 15 residues. The V gene's germline CDR1 is LGHNT and CDR2 FRNRAP. The ends lost 1 base at V and 2 bases at J; junction bases unmatched: 2. The CDR3 DNA reads as TGTGCTAGTGGTTTGGGGGACAGCGGCAATCAGCCCCAGCATTTT. Its translation is CASGLGDSGNQPQHF.

The V gene is TRBV18, the J gene TRBJ1-5; D might be TRBD1 (6 bases). The germline V gene encodes CDR1 KGHSH and CDR2 LQKENI. Trimming pared 3 bases from V and 0 bases from J, leaving 9 bases between. The CDR3 totals 15 residues. CDR3 DNA sequence: TGTGCCAGCTCACCCGGACAGAATAGCAATCAGCCCCAGCATTTT. It encodes CASSPGQNSNQPQHF.

This clone has ten or more counts. The V gene is TRBV5-1, the J gene TRBJ2-3, with TRBD2 identical over 8 bases. From germline, CDR1 is SGHRS and CDR2 YFSETQ. The CDR3 consists of 15 residues. V was clipped by 2 bases and J by 3 bases; unmatched bases: 5. In DNA, the CDR3 is TGCGCCAGCAGCTTCGGGGGGGAACGAACAGATACGCAGTATTTT. Residues: CASSFGGERTDTQYF.

This chain uses TRBV30 with TRBJ1-1, with no clear D. Germline loops: CDR1 GTSNPN, CDR2 SVGIG (reference sequence). Trimming stripped 7 bases from V and 5 bases from J, with 14 bases between. This CDR3 spans 12 amino acids. CDR3 nucleotide sequence: TGTGCCTTAAGGGAGGGCCCGACTGAAGCTTTCTTT. The encoded protein is CALREGPTEAFF.

Comments on this clone: Other DNA sequences in the same sample also yield this CDR3. The gene calls are TRBV28 and TRBJ1-1, with TRBD1 identical over 8 bases. Germline lookup yields CDR1 MDHEN and CDR2 SYDVKM. Trimming at V came to 4 bases and at J to 4 bases, leaving 8 bases not matched to a gene. This CDR3 region has 15 residues. In nucleotides, the CDR3 is TGTGCCAGCAGTTCAGCCGACAGGGGAGGCACTGAAGCTTTCTTT. Protein: CASSSADRGGTEAFF.

V usage is TRBV7-2 and J usage is TRBJ1-1; the D gene is possibly TRBD1 (6 bases). Germline V CDR1 and CDR2: SGHTA, FQGNSA. Trimming cost V 1 base and J 3 bases, with 12 bases left between them. The CDR3 covers 15 residues. The CDR3 protein is CASSLGGREYTEAFF. CDR3 DNA: TGTGCCAGCAGCTTAGGGGGGCGGGAGTACACTGAAGCTTTCTTT.

This chain connects TRBV5-1 to TRBJ1-1, with D uncertain. Trimming cost V 3 bases and J 0 bases, with 9 bases left between them. Germline CDR1 reads SGHRS; CDR2 reads YFSETQ. The CDR3 runs 14 residues. DNA for the CDR3: TGCGCCAGCAGCTCGCAGTCCTTGAACACTGAAGCTTTCTTT. Translated, it gives CASSSQSLNTEAFF.

This clone was seen once. V usage is TRBV7-6 and J usage is TRBJ1-5; a possible D gene is TRBD1 (5 bases). V gave up 2 bases and J gave up 2 bases, with 10 bases separating them. This CDR3 contains 15 residues. Germline CDR1 and CDR2: SGHVS and FNYEAQ. CDR3: CASSLRGDGNQPQHF. DNA of the CDR3: TGTGCCAGCAGCTTAAGAGGGGACGGCAATCAGCCCCAGCATTTT.

With regard to this clone: This specimen includes other DNA sequences encoding the same CDR3. V and J are TRBV5-1 and TRBJ2-3; 7 bases map to TRBD1. V lost 0 bases, J lost 6 bases, and 4 bases stayed unmatched. Germline loops: CDR1 SGHRS, CDR2 YFSETQ. The CDR3 contains 14 residues. The CDR3 DNA reads TGCGCCAGCAGCTTGGGACAGGGTCCTGATACGCAGTATTTT. Its protein product is CASSLGQGPDTQYF.

This sequence joins TRBV2 and TRBJ1-2; the D gene is possibly TRBD1 (5 bases). The CDR3 sequence is 13 residues long. The V end was cut by 2 bases, the J end by 5 bases, with 9 bases between. CDR1 is SNHLY and CDR2 is FYNNEI in the germline V gene. CDR3 amino acids: CASSETGTYGYTF. DNA for the CDR3: TGTGCCAGCAGTGAAACAGGAACTTATGGCTACACCTTC.

The rearrangement links TRBV6-1 to TRBJ2-7, with TRBD2 identical over 10 bases. CDR3 length: 18 residues. CDR1 MNHNS and CDR2 SASEGT come from the germline V gene. J lost 2 bases, V lost 3 bases, and 13 bases had no gene match. CDR3 nucleotide sequence: TGTGCCAGCAGTGACTTCAGCGCCGGGAGCGGGAGGGCCTACGAGCAGTACTTC. Its translation: CASSDFSAGSGRAYEQYF.

The V gene is TRBV6-1, the J gene TRBJ2-7, with D uncertain. Trimming took 3 bases from V and 0 from J, leaving 9 bases between them. CDR3 size: 14 residues. Germline V CDR1 and CDR2: MNHNS, SASEGT. As DNA, the CDR3 is TGTGCCAGCAGTGATAGGCGGATCTCCTACGAGCAGTACTTC. Translating gives CASSDRRISYEQYF.

This clone was observed a single time. This rearrangement joins TRBV14 to TRBJ2-5; TRBD1 might be the D (7 bases). V lost 0 bases to trimming and J lost 4 bases, with 9 bases between them. This CDR3 contains 14 residues. In germline, CDR1 is SGHDN, CDR2 FVKESK. The CDR3 sequence is CASSQDRGVETQYF. DNA for the CDR3: TGTGCCAGCAGCCAAGACAGGGGGGTAGAGACCCAGTACTTC. The full variable domain, rest sourced from reference TRBV14 and TRBJ2-5, is EAGVTQFPSHSVIEKGQTVTLRCDPISGHDNLYWYRRVMGKEIKFLLHFVKESKQDESGMPNNRFLAERTGGTYSTLKVQPAELEDSGVYFCASSQDRGVETQYFGPGTRLLVL.

The rearrangement links TRBV5-1 to TRBJ2-7, with TRBD2 matching over 9 bases. Germline V gives CDR1 SGHRS, CDR2 YFSETQ. The junction had 13 bases not matched to a gene; V was cut back by 9 bases and J by 0 bases. The CDR3 contains 16 residues. This CDR3 is CATTPHSGSPSYEQYF. The CDR3 DNA follows: TGCGCCACTACACCCCATAGCGGGAGCCCCTCCTACGAGCAGTACTTC.

The chain has TRBV30 and TRBJ1-2, with a possible D match to TRBD1 (5 bases). The CDR3 is made up of 13 amino acids. Germline V lookup: CDR1 GTSNPN, CDR2 SVGIG (reference sequence). V was pared by 7 bases and J by 3 bases, with 15 bases between. CDR3 nucleotides: TGTGCCTTGACGGGACGGGGCTACTATGGCTACACCTTC. Translating it yields CALTGRGYYGYTF.

This clone came up a few times. Other DNA sequences from this sample encode an identical CDR3 as well. This sequence joins TRBV10-3 and TRBJ1-5; D is unresolved. Trimming removed 0 bases from V and 2 bases from J, with 11 bases in between. Germline lookup yields CDR1 ENHRY and CDR2 SYGVKD. There are 16 residues in the CDR3. DNA of the CDR3: TGTGCCATCAGTGAGTCACCGGGAAGCGGCAATCAGCCCCAGCATTTT. It translates to CAISESPGSGNQPQHF.

This chain links TRBV19 with TRBJ2-5; TRBD2 is a possible D gene (5 bases). Germline CDR1 LNHDA, CDR2 SQIVND (reference sequence). Trimming took off 3 bases at V and 3 bases at J, with 11 bases between the two ends. The CDR3 totals 14 residues. The CDR3 protein is CASSIPFGKETQYF. DNA of the CDR3: TGTGCCAGTAGTATCCCCTTCGGGAAAGAGACCCAGTACTTC.